A single sample gave rise to the 21 T cell receptor beta chains below, sequenced in a study of identical twins. TCRdb called the 5' RACE reads again in MiXCR, with one record for every CDR3 protein. The data show 690,000 or so distinct CDR3 sequences, with around 6% seen just once and around 1.9% held by the top ten. Source material: naive T cells sorted from blood. All receptors come from a man aged 18 to 29 in good health.

At least ten counts were recorded for this clonotype. This chain connects TRBV12-3 or TRBV12-4 to TRBJ1-4, with D perhaps matching TRBD1 (5 bases). Between the trimmed V and J ends, which lost 3 bases and 7 bases, there was a span of 9 bases. The CDR3 loop spans 13 amino acids. The CDR3 region has the DNA TGTGCCAGCAGTTTCAGGGAGTTTGAAAAACTGTTTTTT. This encodes CASSFREFEKLFF.

The chain employs TRBV7-6 and TRBJ1-2; 9 positions match TRBD1. After removal of 5 bases from V and 8 bases from J, the junction contained 6 bases not matched to a gene. The CDR3 consists of 13 residues. Looked up from germline, CDR1 is SGHVS and CDR2 is FNYEAQ. CDR3 DNA: TGTGCCAGCAGCGCACAGGGGGCGGTCGGCTACACCTTC. Its protein product is CASSAQGAVGYTF. The full variable domain, completed using reference TRBV7-6 and TRBJ1-2, is GAGVSQSPRYKVTKRGQDVALRCDPISGHVSLYWYRQALGQGPEFLTYFNYEAQQDKSGLPNDRFSAERPEGSISTLTIQRTEQRDSAMYRCASSAQGAVGYTFGSGTRLTVV.

In its sample, this clonotype was seen many times. The genes are TRBV10-3 and TRBJ2-2, with D possibly matching TRBD2 (5 bases). The CDR3 length is 14 residues. V dropped 8 bases and J dropped 0 bases, with 10 bases sitting between them. Germline assignment: CDR1 ENHRY and CDR2 SYGVKD. CDR3 amino acids: CAIASGANTGELFF. CDR3 nucleotides: TGTGCCATCGCCAGCGGCGCGAACACCGGGGAGCTGTTTTTT.

This clonotype was counted ten times or more. V usage is TRBV5-1 and J usage is TRBJ1-2; D possibly corresponds to TRBD1 (6 bases). V gave up 5 bases and J gave up 2 bases, with 16 bases separating them. The CDR3 spans 15 residues. Germline V gene lookup returns CDR1 SGHRS and CDR2 YFSETQ. The CDR3 bases are TGCGCCAGCAGGATCCAGGGGTCCGTGAACTATGGCTACACCTTC. It codes for CASRIQGSVNYGYTF.

This clonotype was seen a few times. The chain combines TRBV7-2 with TRBJ2-3, with D perhaps assigned TRBD1 or TRBD2 (5 bases each). Trimming removed 5 bases at V and 4 bases at J, with 16 bases between. The germline CDR1 and CDR2 sequences are SGHTA and FQGNSA. The CDR3 is 15 residues long. CDR3: CASSALGLGADTQYF. CDR3 DNA: TGTGCCAGCAGCGCATTGGGTTTGGGGGCAGATACGCAGTATTTT.

The V call is TRBV29-1, the J call TRBJ2-1, with 12 bases identical to TRBD2. The CDR3 loop spans 15 amino acids. V trimming: 1 base; J trimming: 3 bases; junction bases outside the gene matches: 1. From germline, CDR1 is SQVTM and CDR2 ANQGSEA. The CDR3: CSVEGLAGDYNEQFF. In DNA form, the CDR3 reads TGCAGCGTTGAAGGACTAGCGGGAGACTACAATGAGCAGTTCTTC.

This clonotype has more than one count but fewer than ten. The gene calls are TRBV4-1 and TRBJ2-7, with D hard to call. Germline CDR1 and CDR2: MGHRA and YSYEKL. The germline V and J ends were trimmed by 1 base and 3 bases, with 16 bases remaining between them. The CDR3 is 16 amino acids. The CDR3 bases are TGCGCCAGCAGCCAAGTCGGCAGCCCAGCGATCTACGAGCAGTACTTC. Protein product: CASSQVGSPAIYEQYF.

This clonotype was counted ten times or more. The V call is TRBV29-1, the J call TRBJ2-5, with D perhaps TRBD2 (6 bases). The germline V gene encodes CDR1 SQVTM and CDR2 ANQGSEA. This CDR3 has 13 amino acids. V lost 7 bases, J lost 5 bases, and 17 bases lay in between. The CDR3 protein is CSAARPGRETQYF. The CDR3 DNA reads as TGCAGCGCCGCCCGGCCAGGGAGGGAGACCCAGTACTTC. The full variable domain, completed using reference TRBV29-1 and TRBJ2-5, is SAVISQKPSRDICQRGTSLTIQCQVDSQVTMMFWYRQQPGQSLTLIATANQGSEATYESGFVIDKFPISRPNLTFSTLTVSNMSPEDSSIYLCSAARPGRETQYFGPGTRLLVL.

The chain combines TRBV3-1 with TRBJ1-2, with D perhaps matching TRBD1 (6 bases). V dropped 1 base and J dropped 4 bases, with 19 bases sitting between them. Germline loops: CDR1 LGHDT, CDR2 YNNKEL (reference sequence). The CDR3 runs to 17 residues. In DNA, the CDR3 is TGTGCCAGCAGCCAAGTTAACGAGGGACACCGGATCTATGGCTACACCTTC. Translating it yields CASSQVNEGHRIYGYTF.

This rearrangement joins TRBV5-1 to TRBJ2-3; D may be TRBD1 (6 bases). Germline V gene sequence: CDR1 SGHRS, CDR2 YFSETQ. Trimming removed 2 bases at V and 5 bases at J, with 9 bases between. This CDR3 spans 13 amino acids. The CDR3 protein is CASSFEQGDTQYF. CDR3 bases: TGCGCCAGCAGCTTCGAACAGGGAGATACGCAGTATTTT.

The sample holds many counts of this clonotype. The chain joins TRBV6-5 to TRBJ1-4; no firm D call. Trimming took 8 bases from V and 5 from J, leaving 6 bases between them. The CDR3 is 11 residues long. Germline V gene lookup returns CDR1 MNHEY and CDR2 SVGAGI. The CDR3 is CASAYNEKLFF. The CDR3 region has the DNA TGTGCCAGCGCCTACAATGAAAAACTGTTTTTT.

The V gene is TRBV7-9, the J gene TRBJ2-1; 9 positions match TRBD2. Germline CDR1 SEHNR, CDR2 FQNEAQ (reference sequence). The CDR3 loop spans 16 amino acids. The junction had 10 bases not matched to a gene; V was cut back by 8 bases and J by 2 bases. CDR3 nucleotide sequence: TGTGCCAGCGGCGGCGGGAGGGCCCTAACCTACAATGAGCAGTTCTTC. This encodes CASGGGRALTYNEQFF.

The V and J genes are TRBV7-9 and TRBJ2-1, with D uncertain. V was cut by 6 bases and J by 9 bases, with 12 bases left in between. Germline V gene sequence: CDR1 SEHNR, CDR2 FQNEAQ (reference sequence). CDR3 length: 12 amino acids. The CDR3 DNA reads TGTGCCAGCAGTCCTCCATGGGGTGAGCAGTTCTTC. Protein sequence: CASSPPWGEQFF.

This clonotype was found a few times. The genes are TRBV20-1 and TRBJ2-1, with TRBD2 matching over 8 bases. The CDR3 runs to 14 residues. Germline CDR1 is DFQATT and CDR2 is SNEGSKA (reference sequence). J lost 0 bases, V lost 4 bases, and 2 bases had no gene match. In DNA, the CDR3 is TGCAGTGCTATAGCGGGGAGCTCCTACAATGAGCAGTTCTTC. It specifies CSAIAGSSYNEQFF.

The sample holds a few counts of this clonotype. Written as DNA, the CDR3 is TGTGCCAGCAGCCTCCACCCGGACAGGGGCGACTCCTACGAGCAGTACTTC. It yields the protein CASSLHPDRGDSYEQYF. The chain employs TRBV9 and TRBJ2-7; 9 nucleotides match TRBD1. Germline V CDR1 and CDR2: SGDLS, YYNGEE. The CDR3 is 17 residues long. The V segment lost 4 bases and the J segment 0 bases; nucleotides outside the gene matches: 11.

This clonotype was observed a few times. The chain has TRBV6-1 and TRBJ1-2, with no clear D. V was clipped by 4 bases and J by 2 bases, with 11 bases between them. The CDR3 sequence is 14 residues long. In germline, CDR1 is MNHNS, CDR2 SASEGT. CDR3 sequence reads: CASSVAKVNYGYTF. CDR3 in DNA: TGTGCCAGCAGTGTGGCCAAAGTGAACTATGGCTACACCTTC.

The table lists this clonotype with many counts. This chain connects TRBV11-2 to TRBJ2-7; D gene unclear. CDR1 and CDR2 (germline): SGHAT, FQNNGV. V gave up 7 bases and J gave up 2 bases, with 9 bases separating them. The CDR3 length is 12 residues. In DNA, the CDR3 is TGTGCCAGCAATCGGTACACCTACGAGCAGTACTTC. Its protein is CASNRYTYEQYF.

This clonotype was picked up a small number of times. This chain uses TRBV7-2 with TRBJ1-5; TRBD1 is a possible D gene (5 bases). CDR3 length: 14 amino acids. The germline V gene encodes CDR1 SGHTA and CDR2 FQGNSA. The ends were cut back, 1 base at V and 6 bases at J, with 10 bases in the middle. As DNA, the CDR3 is TGTGCCAGCAGCTTAGGTGGGGGGACTCAGCCCCAGCATTTT. Encoded protein: CASSLGGGTQPQHF. Full variable domain (rest looked up from reference TRBV7-2 and TRBJ1-5): GAGVSQSPSNKVTEKGKDVELRCDPISGHTALYWYRQSLGQGLEFLIYFQGNSAPDKSGLPSDRFSAERTGGSVSTLTIQRTQQEDSAVYLCASSLGGGTQPQHFGDGTRLSIL.

This clonotype occurred many times. The chain employs TRBV12-5 and TRBJ2-1, with D perhaps TRBD2 (6 bases). The V end lost 5 bases, the J end lost 7 bases, and 9 bases lay between the germline ends. Germline V lookup: CDR1 LGHNT, CDR2 FRNRAP. The CDR3 is 12 amino acids. The CDR3 is CASGRLVNEQFF. In DNA, the CDR3 is TGTGCTAGTGGTCGACTAGTAAATGAGCAGTTCTTC. Looking up the rest from reference TRBV12-5 and TRBJ2-1 gives the full variable domain: DARVTQTPRHKVTEMGQEVTMRCQPILGHNTVFWYRQTMMQGLELLAYFRNRAPLDDSGMPKDRFSAEMPDATLATLKIQPSEPRDSAVYFCASGRLVNEQFFGPGTRLTVL.

The chain combines TRBV2 with TRBJ2-6, with 7 bases identical to TRBD1. Germline values: CDR1 SNHLY, CDR2 FYNNEI. This CDR3 is built from 16 residues. With V trimmed by 6 bases and J by 2 bases, 7 bases remained unmatched. The CDR3 reads CASSAEGAAGANVLTF. The CDR3 DNA is TGTGCCAGCAGCGCCGAGGGGGCTGCTGGGGCCAACGTCCTGACTTTC.

This clonotype has at least ten counts. This chain uses TRBV6-2 or TRBV6-3 with TRBJ1-1; 7 bases are shared with TRBD1. The germline gives CDR1 MNHEY, CDR2 SVGEGT. V gave up 3 bases and J gave up 0 bases; unmatched junction bases: 7. The CDR3 has 16 residues. The CDR3 coding sequence is TGTGCCAGCAGTTATCGACAGGGTGGCGTGAACACTGAAGCTTTCTTT. Its protein is CASSYRQGGVNTEAFF.